Listed below are T cell receptor beta chains from one sample, sequenced in a study of cytomegalovirus exposure and HLA in healthy donors. Method: immunoSEQ multiplex PCR; TCRdb's copy keeps in-frame clones and lacks some. The sample yields about 130,000 clones, around 74% seen once. Sequencing was carried out using PBMCs. The receptors here all came from a man aged 18 to 30 in good health and CMV-seropositive. Both conserved end residues are part of each CDR3. D genes are given only for firm matches. Expanded clones are given a class, and other clones once, few, many or no size at all.

. TRBJ2-7 few TRBV5-4 TGTGCCAGCAGCTTGGACTCTCCCTACGAGCAGTACTTC CASSLDSPYEQYF
TRBD1 TRBJ1-1 . TRBV5-1 TGCGCCAGCAGCTACGGACAGGTTGAAGCTTTCTTT CASSYGQVEAFF
TRBD1 TRBJ1-2 once TRBV11-3 TGTGCCAGCAGCGACGGGACAGGGGATGGCTACACCTTC CASSDGTGDGYTF
. TRBJ2-1 . TRBV7-8 TGTGCCAGCAGTCCAGTAAGGGGGAGTTCCAATGAGCAGTTCTTC CASSPVRGSSNEQFF
. TRBJ1-6 . TRBV7-8 TGTGCCAGCAGCTTAGTAGATAAACCCCTCCACTTT CASSLVDKPLHF
. TRBJ1-4 . TRBV6-1 TGTGCCAGCAGTGATCAGGGTAATGAAAAACTGTTTTTT CASSDQGNEKLFF
TRBD1 TRBJ2-3 . TRBV7-2 TGTGCCACCTCGACAGGGTGGGGCGCGGCCGGACTCACAGATACGCAGTATTTT CATSTGWGAAGLTDTQYF
. TRBJ2-1 . TRBV5-4 TGTGCCAGCAGCGAAAGCGGGCGCTACAATGAGCAGTTCTTC CASSESGRYNEQFF
TRBD2 TRBJ2-7 . TRBV29-1 TGCAGCGTTGAAATACTAGCGGGAGGGCCGAGGGAGCAGTACTTC CSVEILAGGPREQYF
. TRBJ2-2 . TRBV9 TGTGCCAGCAGCGTTGCCTCTATAGTATCGAACACCGGGGAGCTGTTTTTT CASSVASIVSNTGELFF
TRBD1 TRBJ1-3 . TRBV6-5 TGTGCCAGCAGTTACGGGACAGGGTCGGTAAACACCATATATTTT CASSYGTGSVNTIYF
TRBD2 TRBJ2-1 few TRBV5-4 TGTGCCAGCAGCTTGGAGACTAGCGGGAGTCCTCAGTTCTTC CASSLETSGSPQFF
. TRBJ2-7 once TRBV11-2 TGTGCCAGCAGCTACGACAGGCCCGAGCAGTACTTC CASSYDRPEQYF
TRBD1 TRBJ2-7 . TRBV5-1 TGCGCCAGCAGCAGTCGACAGGGGGCAGAGCAGTACTTC CASSSRQGAEQYF
TRBD1 TRBJ2-3 . TRBV18 TGTGCCAGCTCACCAACCGGGACAGGGGGGGCGGATACGCAGTATTTT CASSPTGTGGADTQYF
. TRBJ2-1 . TRBV18 TGTGCCAGCTCACGTGCGGGGCTCGGCAATGAGCAGTTCTTC CASSRAGLGNEQFF
. TRBJ1-5 . TRBV27 TGTGCCAGCAGTTTCCGACAACACAATCAGCCCCAGCATTTT CASSFRQHNQPQHF
TRBD2 TRBJ2-3 . TRBV5-4 TGTGCCAGCAGCCCTCCGGGACTAGCGGGGGGGGCGCAGTATTTT CASSPPGLAGGAQYF
TRBD2 TRBJ2-1 . TRBV29-1 TGCAGCGCCACGGGACTAGCGGGAGGGCCTTTCTACAATGAGCAGTTCTTC CSATGLAGGPFYNEQFF
TRBD1 TRBJ1-1 . TRBV2 TGTGCCAGCAGTGGGGACAGGGGGCTTGAAGAAGCTTTCTTT CASSGDRGLEEAFF
. TRBJ1-2 . TRBV18 TGTGCCAGCTCACGAGGGAACGATTACTATGGCTACACCTTC CASSRGNDYYGYTF
. TRBJ1-1 . TRBV28 TGTGCCAGCAGTTTGTTACGGGGAGAAGCTTTCTTT CASSLLRGEAFF
TRBD1 TRBJ2-1 once TRBV5-6 TGTGCCAGCAGCTTGGCCGCCGGGACAGGGGTGCAGACGGTCGGGCAGTTCTTC CASSLAAGTGVQTVGQFF
TRBD1 TRBJ2-7 . TRBV6-5 TGTGCCAGCAGCTTGACAGGGGGAAACTACGAGCAGTACTTC CASSLTGGNYEQYF
. TRBJ1-1 . TRBV14 TGTGCCAGCAGCCAAGATGGGTTTGCTGACATCAACACTGAAGCTTTCTTT CASSQDGFADINTEAFF
TRBD1 TRBJ1-5 few TRBV28 TGTGCCAGCAGTGCCCGGGACAGGGGGCTTCAGCCCCAGCATTTT CASSARDRGLQPQHF
. TRBJ1-2 . TRBV18 TGTGCCAGCTCACCCACCTTTGCGCCAATCTATGGCTACACCTTC CASSPTFAPIYGYTF
. TRBJ2-5 . TRBV5-4 TGTGCCAGCAGCCCCGGGGGTGGGGCGGAGACCCAGTACTTC CASSPGGGAETQYF
TRBD2 TRBJ2-7 . TRBV9 TGTGCCAGCAGCGTAGCTGGGACTACAATGTCCTACGAGCAGTACTTC CASSVAGTTMSYEQYF
TRBD1 TRBJ2-7 . TRBV4-2 TGTGCCAGCAGCCCGTTAGGCCAGGGGGTATACGAGCAGTACTTC CASSPLGQGVYEQYF
. TRBJ2-3 . TRBV2 TGTGCCAGCACGACAGTCAGCACAGATACGCAGTATTTT CASTTVSTDTQYF
. TRBJ1-5 . TRBV12-2 TGTGCAAGTCGCCTACTGGGAGATCAGCCCCAGCATTTT CASRLLGDQPQHF
. TRBJ2-7 . TRBV6-6 TGTGCCAGCAGTTACTCGGAGACGGATTCCTACGAGCAGTACTTC CASSYSETDSYEQYF
TRBD1 TRBJ2-7 . TRBV7-2 TGTGCCAGCAGCTCCACAGGGGGCGCTTCCTACGAGCAGTACTTC CASSSTGGASYEQYF
TRBD1 TRBJ2-5 . TRBV4-2 TGTGCCAGCAGCCGGGCAGGGGGATTGGAGACCCAGTACTTC CASSRAGGLETQYF
TRBD1 TRBJ2-7 once TRBV2 TGTGCCAGCACTCCGGGACAGGGATACTACGAGCAGTACTTC CASTPGQGYYEQYF
TRBD1 TRBJ2-7 . TRBV5-1 TGCGCCAGCAGCCAGGGGGCAACCTACGAGCAGTACTTC CASSQGATYEQYF
. TRBJ2-1 . TRBV2 TGTGCCAGCAGTGGAGGGCCTACGAGCTCCTACAATGAGCAGTTCTTC CASSGGPTSSYNEQFF
TRBD2 TRBJ2-1 . TRBV6-5 TGTGCCAGCAGTTTAGCGGGAGGGCCCAATGAGCAGTTCTTC CASSLAGGPNEQFF
. TRBJ2-7 . TRBV18 TGTGCCAGCTCACCCAGCCCCGGGGTCGTCTACGAGCAGTACTTC CASSPSPGVVYEQYF
. TRBJ1-5 . TRBV10-2 TGCGCCAGCGGGTCCGGGGTTCAGCCCCAGCATTTT CASGSGVQPQHF
TRBD1 TRBJ1-5 . TRBV2 TGTGCCAGCAATCCCACAGGGGTGAGCAATCAGCCCCAGCATTTT CASNPTGVSNQPQHF
. TRBJ1-6 . TRBV28 TGTGCCAGCAGAGCCATCGCCGGTTTTAATTCACCCCTCCACTTT CASRAIAGFNSPLHF
. TRBJ2-7 . TRBV18 TGTGCCAGCTCACCACCATCGGCAGGCTACGAGCAGTACTTC CASSPPSAGYEQYF
. TRBJ1-5 . TRBV19 TGTGCCAGTAGATCGGGGGGAGTGGGCAATCAGCCCCAGCATTTT CASRSGGVGNQPQHF
TRBD2 TRBJ2-2 . TRBV5-1 TGCGCCAGCAGCCCCTCGCGGGGGGGCCGGATCGGGGAGCTGTTTTTT CASSPSRGGRIGELFF
. TRBJ1-5 . TRBV28 TGTGCCAGCAGTTTCCAGGACATTTGGTATCAGCCCCAGCATTTT CASSFQDIWYQPQHF
TRBD2 TRBJ2-7 . TRBV10-1 TGCGCCAGCACCGGACTAGCGGGGGTGCAGTACTTC CASTGLAGVQYF
TRBD2 TRBJ2-7 . TRBV6-5 TGTGCCAGCAGTTTCACGGGACTAGCGGGATCCGAGCAGTACTTC CASSFTGLAGSEQYF
TRBD1 TRBJ1-5 . TRBV19 TGTGCCAGTAGTATTCAGGGGGGCGGCAATCAGCCCCAGCATTTT CASSIQGGGNQPQHF
TRBD2 TRBJ2-7 . TRBV9 TGTGCCAGCAGCCCGGGGGGGTTAGGAAACTACGAGCAGTACTTC CASSPGGLGNYEQYF
. TRBJ1-2 . TRBV25-1 TGTGCCAGCAGTGAGACAGGATATGGCTACACCTTC CASSETGYGYTF
. TRBJ2-5 . TRBV5-8 TGTGCCAGCAGCTTGGATTTAACCCAGTACTTC CASSLDLTQYF
. TRBJ2-1 once TRBV25-1 TGTGCCAGCAGTTCGGCAGGCTACAATGAGCAGTTCTTC CASSSAGYNEQFF
. TRBJ2-3 few TRBV6-1 TGTGCCAGCAATATACAGGGCACAGATACGCAGTATTTT CASNIQGTDTQYF